This entry features one TCR beta chain sequence. The antigen remains undetermined. From germline, CDR1 is MNHEY and CDR2 SVGAGI. V was clipped by 4 bases and J by 8 bases, with 8 bases between them. The CDR3 is 11 residues long. MiXCR, applied by TCRdb to the 5' RACE reads, yields one record per CDR3 protein. The table lists just over 200,000 distinct CDR3 sequences, around 8.8% of them singletons. The data derive from a study of T-cell memory formation after mild COVID-19. Study-wide findings and caveats: Pre-infection memory held some responding clones, suggesting pre-existing cross-reactive T cells responded. Clones shrinking between day 15 and 85 showed a balanced CD4/CD8 split, and those that grew later tilted toward CD4+.

The sequence derives from a man between 18 and 35 years old who had mild COVID-19 (a few samples of this study predate the infection). Cell type and time point are not known. The sequenced sample consisted of PBMCs or a T cell subset sorted from them (not recorded which). This chain links TRBV6-5 with TRBJ1-2; D remains unclear. CDR3 sequence reads: CASSSPGGYTF. For the CDR3, the DNA is TGTGCCAGCAGTTCGCCGGGGGGCTACACCTTC.